The T cell receptor (beta chain) under discussion was sequenced for a study of T cell responses to AZD1222 COVID-19 vaccine. Notes on the study in general: Spike as a whole was targeted by vaccine-associated CD4 TCRs, dominant at 160-218 and 743-854. White British ancestry dominated among donors, who included more females, and clonal diversity was possibly underestimated. Seropositive status at baseline applied to only a handful of AZD1222 recipients.

V lost 1 base to trimming and J lost 4 bases, with 7 bases between them. This CDR3 is built from 13 residues. The germline V gene has CDR1 LGHDT and CDR2 YNNKEL (reference sequence). The repertoire was sequenced with immunoSEQ multiplex PCR; TCRdb's copy has only in-frame clones and lacks some. Among 77,000 or so clones listed, more than 75% were seen once. Only one count was recorded for this clone. Its antigen is still unknown. The sample contains more than one DNA sequence encoding this CDR3. Sequenced here: peripheral blood, sampled 28 days after the second AZD1222 dose. The chain joins TRBV3-1 (or the pseudogene TRBV3-2) to TRBJ1-1; D gene uncertain. The source of this sequence is an adult who received the AZD1222 COVID-19 vaccine. Here the CDR3 DNA reads TGTGCCAGCAGCCAAGGCGCTAGCACTGAAGCTTTCTTT. As protein: CASSQGASTEAFF.